The sequence of this T cell receptor beta chain was determined in a study of T-cell reconstitution after alpha-beta-depleted transplantation in children. Study-wide results and limits: Several hundred graft clones that had expanded were reportedly the source of alpha-beta T cells about two months after transplant.

CDR3 length: 13 amino acids. V lost 11 bases to trimming and J lost 4 bases, with 14 bases between them. In germline, CDR1 is MNHNY, CDR2 SVGAGI (reference sequence). In its sample, this clonotype was seen many times. Its cognate antigen is unknown. Preparation of the TCRbeta library used unique molecular identifiers. MiXCR, run by TCRdb on the PCR reads, gives a single entry per CDR3 protein. The top ten clones hold 20% to 30% of a sample with hundreds of thousands of distinct CDR3 sequences, about 9.9% of them seen once. The V gene is TRBV6-6, the J gene TRBJ2-2; D may correspond to TRBD1 or TRBD2 (5 bases each). The TCR sequence derives from a male patient aged 2-10 years who had a stem cell transplant for chronic granulomatous disease, so the T cells may come from the graft donor. The sequenced sample was peripheral blood, obtained 180 days after TCRalphabeta/CD19-depleted stem cell transplant. CDR3 bases: TGTGCCTCGGGGCTATCGGGCACCGGGGAGCTGTTTTTT. Translation gives CASGLSGTGELFF.